The clone carrying this T cell receptor (beta chain) was detected a few times. Antigen specificity is unknown. Donors sampled were nominally healthy, though unrecorded immune exposures were likely. These data originate in a study of cytomegalovirus exposure and HLA in healthy donors. General observations from the study: The listing of 150 to 200 TCR beta chains classed them as cytomegalovirus-associated. Association of a missense DCLRE1C variant with TCR beta V- and J-gene trimming was reported in a later analysis. In vitro work confirmed that three CMV-associated chains recognize CMV antigens.

The PCR contained 60 Vbeta and 13 Jbeta primers. The method was immunoSEQ multiplex PCR; TCRdb's version includes in-frame clones alone and lacks a portion of them. The sample includes 85,000 to 100,000 clones, approximately 89% of them seen just once. The length of the CDR3 is 16 residues. V lost 5 bases, J lost 2 bases, and 9 bases stayed unmatched. CDR1 is SGHVS, CDR2 FQNEAQ, per germline. Sample: PBMCs. The rearrangement links TRBV7-8 to TRBJ2-1; 7 positions match TRBD1. The receptor was isolated from a man aged 30-40 years in good health and CMV-seropositive. CDR3 amino acids: CASSAYRTGAYNEQFF. CDR3 nucleotides: TGTGCCAGCAGCGCCTACAGGACAGGAGCCTACAATGAGCAGTTCTTC.